This TCR beta chain was found in a study of a mutant IDH1 vaccine in newly diagnosed glioma. Regarding this clone: What it recognizes is unknown.

Method: immunoSEQ multiplex PCR; TCRdb's copy keeps in-frame clones and lacks some. The repertoire includes 30,000 or so clones, about 82% of them detected once, and roughly 3.2% sits in the top ten. Indicated time point: week 35, safety follow-up. Vaccination comprised doses that each held 300 ug of mutant IDH1 20-mer peptide, plus topical imiquimod. Donor tumors were new WHO grade 3 or 4 IDH1-mutant, ATRX-lost astrocytomas. Trimming stripped 0 bases from V and 0 bases from J, with 9 bases between. The CDR3 is 15 amino acids. Per germline, CDR1 SGHAT and CDR2 FQNNGV. The rearrangement links TRBV11-2 to TRBJ2-7; D is uncertain. The source of this sequence is a man aged 40-55 years with glioma. Some clones in this sample may be carry-over from other donors' samples. The starting material was PBMCs, obtained from a glioma patient whose treatment included an IDH1 peptide vaccine. The CDR3 DNA sequence: TGTGCCAGCAGCTTAGATTCGGTGGGCTCCTACGAGCAGTACTTC. Translated: CASSLDSVGSYEQYF. Looking up the rest from reference TRBV11-2 and TRBJ2-7 gives the full variable domain: EAGVAQSPRYKIIEKRQSVAFWCNPISGHATLYWYQQILGQGPKLLIQFQNNGVVDDSQLPKDRFSAERLKGVDSTLKIQPAKLEDSAVYLCASSLDSVGSYEQYFGPGTRLTVT.